This TCR beta chain was captured in a study of blood T cell repertoires in COVID-19. Turning to the study itself: Donors in the United States, Italy and Spain gave samples during acute or convalescent COVID-19.

Germline CDR1 is SGHRS and CDR2 is YFSETQ. The CDR3 covers 15 residues. Losses at the gene ends were 0 bases for V and 4 bases for J; bases not matched to a gene: 4. Per the original data handling: It was from reference gene primer amplification that nucleated cell counts were estimated. Assay used: immunoSEQ multiplex PCR; TCRdb lists only in-frame clones, some missing. V and J calls and clone size come straight from that table; D and trimming were deduced from the DNA. Of around 220,000 clones in the sample, around nine tenths were seen once. Ages ranged from about 18 to 89 years, with residence in around 24 US areas. Which cohort a participant joined came from the clinical history participants gave.

The receptor comes from a woman in her forties or fifties with acute COVID-19. Specimen: PBMCs or T cells enriched from blood (not recorded which). V and J are TRBV5-1 and TRBJ2-3; TRBD1 aligns across 8 bases. CDR3 sequence (DNA): TGCGCCAGCAGCTTGGTGACAGGGGTTGCAGATACGCAGTATTTT. It is translated as CASSLVTGVADTQYF. Supplemented by reference TRBV5-1 and TRBJ2-3, the full variable domain reads KAGVTQTPRYLIKTRGQQVTLSCSPISGHRSVSWYQQTPGQGLQFLFEYFSETQRNKGNFPGRFSGRQFSNSRSEMNVSTLELGDSALYLCASSLVTGVADTQYFGPGTRLTVL.